This is a list of T cell receptor beta chains from one sample in a study of T cells in Graves' hyperthyroidism and ophthalmopathy. MiXCR, run by TCRdb on the multiplex PCR reads, gives a single entry per CDR3 protein. The top ten clones hold around 15% of a sample with 650,000 to 700,000 distinct CDR3 sequences, 15% to 20% of them seen once. The sample consisted of blood. The receptor source for this set is a man aged 45-65 years with Graves' hyperthyroidism. Both conserved end residues are part of each CDR3. The D gene is left open where the match is weak. Size is stated for part of the rows, as once, few or many counts, or as a class when the clone is expanded.

j_gene	abundance	d_gene	v_gene	CDR3nt	CDR3aa
TRBJ2-1	few	TRBD2	TRBV7-8	TGTGCCAGCAGCTCTATTTTCGGACTAGCGGGAGCGAATAGGCATGAGCAGTTCTTC	CASSSIFGLAGANRHEQFF
TRBJ2-7	few	.	TRBV10-3	TGTGCCATCGGAGCACAGAGCTCCTACGAGCAGTACTTC	CAIGAQSSYEQYF
TRBJ1-1	.	.	TRBV30	TGTGCCTGGAGTGTCCGGGGGCCCGACACTGAAGCTTTCTTT	CAWSVRGPDTEAFF
TRBJ2-4	few	TRBD2	TRBV3-1	TGTGCCAGCAGCCAAGATCCATGGCTAGCGGATGGAGCCAAAAACATTCAGTACTTC	CASSQDPWLADGAKNIQYF
TRBJ2-3	many	TRBD2	TRBV18	TGTGCCAGCTCGGACGGACTAGCAGCAGATACGCAGTATTTT	CASSDGLAADTQYF
TRBJ2-1	.	TRBD2	TRBV30	TGTGCCTGTACTAGCGGGAGGGCTGCCACCGACAGATACTCCTACAATGAGCAGTTCTTC	CACTSGRAATDRYSYNEQFF
TRBJ1-6	.	.	TRBV27	TGTGCCAGCAGTTCCCGGCGGAGACCCCTCCACTTT	CASSSRRRPLHF
TRBJ2-1	many	TRBD1	TRBV7-9	TGTGCCAGCAGCTTAGCTAGACTAGGACAGGGCATTTACAATGAGCAGTTCTTC	CASSLARLGQGIYNEQFF
TRBJ1-5	few	.	TRBV5-1	TGCGCCAGCAGCTTGGTCGTGGAGTCCGATCAGCCCCAGCATTTT	CASSLVVESDQPQHF
TRBJ2-7	few	.	TRBV20-1	TGCAGTGCTAGAGGGGCGGGAAGGGCGGGCGAGCAGTACTTC	CSARGAGRAGEQYF
TRBJ1-4	few	.	TRBV9	TGTGCCAGCAGCGTAGGGGGGGGGTCTAATGAAAAACTGTTTTTT	CASSVGGGSNEKLFF
TRBJ2-1	.	TRBD1	TRBV30	TGTGCCTGGAGTGTTACAGGGGGCTTCTACAATGAGCAGTTCTTC	CAWSVTGGFYNEQFF
TRBJ1-5	many	.	TRBV2	TGTGCCAGCAGTGCCGGGAACCATCAGCCCCAGCATTTT	CASSAGNHQPQHF
TRBJ2-7	.	TRBD2	TRBV5-1	TGCGCCAGCAGCTTAGGAGCGGGAGGGCCAAGGGAGCAGTACTTC	CASSLGAGGPREQYF
TRBJ2-7	.	TRBD1	TRBV5-1	TGCGCCAGCAGCTTGCTACAGGGGTCACACGAGCAGTACTTC	CASSLLQGSHEQYF
TRBJ2-3	many	.	TRBV7-9	TGTGCCAGCAGCTTGAGACTTAGCGGAGCCACAGATACGCAGTATTTT	CASSLRLSGATDTQYF
TRBJ2-1	few	TRBD2	TRBV19	TGTGCCAGTAGTATAGGACTAGCGGGAGGTTTTAATGAGCAGTTCTTC	CASSIGLAGGFNEQFF
TRBJ1-1	.	.	TRBV7-8	TGTGCCAGCAGCTCATGGAATGTCCAGGGTGTCACTGAAGCTTTCTTT	CASSSWNVQGVTEAFF
TRBJ1-5	.	.	TRBV28	TGTGCCAGCAGTTTATCGGGGGGCGGTTATCAGCCCCAGCATTTT	CASSLSGGGYQPQHF
TRBJ1-3	.	.	TRBV28	TGTGCCAGCAGTCCCTTCGGCAGGGTGAACACCATATATTTT	CASSPFGRVNTIYF
TRBJ1-1	.	.	TRBV6-2/TRBV6-3	TGTGCCAGCAAGGAGGATGGTGCCACTGAAGCTTTCTTT	CASKEDGATEAFF
TRBJ2-3	many	.	TRBV12-3/TRBV12-4	TGTGCCAGCAGTTTGGGAGGGGGCGCGGGAGATACGCAGTATTTT	CASSLGGGAGDTQYF
TRBJ2-7	many	TRBD1	TRBV28	TGTGCCAGCACCCCATGGACAGGGGGAAGGTACGAGCAGTACTTC	CASTPWTGGRYEQYF
TRBJ2-7	.	TRBD2	TRBV29-1	TGCAGCGTTGACTCCAGCGGGAGAACCAACGAGCAGTACTTC	CSVDSSGRTNEQYF
TRBJ1-1	.	TRBD1	TRBV7-3	TGTGCCAGCAGCTTAACCGATGCCGGGACAGGGAACACTGAAGCTTTCTTT	CASSLTDAGTGNTEAFF
TRBJ2-1	many	.	TRBV7-9	TGTGCCAGCAGATTGGACGCCTGGAGCTCCTACAATGAGCAGTTCTTC	CASRLDAWSSYNEQFF
TRBJ2-1	many	.	TRBV15	TGTGCCACCAGCAGGCCAACTAGGCCCCATGAGCAGTTCTTC	CATSRPTRPHEQFF
TRBJ2-1	many	TRBD1	TRBV18	TGTGCCAGCTTGCCGGGACAGAACAATGAGCAGTTCTTC	CASLPGQNNEQFF
TRBJ2-1	many	.	TRBV11-2	TGTGCCAGCAGCCCCTGGATGGGTAGGAATGAGCAGTTCTTC	CASSPWMGRNEQFF
TRBJ2-1	.	TRBD1	TRBV19	TGTGCCAGTGTACACAGGGGACCCTCCTACAATGAGCAGTTCTTC	CASVHRGPSYNEQFF
TRBJ2-7	.	.	TRBV6-1	TGTGCCAGCTTCTCGGGGAGGGGGGAGCAGTACTTC	CASFSGRGEQYF
TRBJ2-3	many	.	TRBV11-2	TGTGCCAGCAGCTTAGTGCAGCGGGCGACAGATACGCAGTATTTT	CASSLVQRATDTQYF
TRBJ2-5	many	.	TRBV20-1	TGCAGTGCTAGAGATCTAGCGATTCAAGAGACCCAGTACTTC	CSARDLAIQETQYF
TRBJ2-7	many	.	TRBV11-2	TGTGCCAGCAGACTAGGAAATTTATTCGGAGGTGTCTCCTACGAGCAGTACTTC	CASRLGNLFGGVSYEQYF